This T cell receptor beta chain was recorded in a study of Graves' ophthalmopathy and Graves' hyperthyroidism. Amplification targeted the TCR beta CDR3 regions, with RNA transcripts as the source material. HTBI-primed first-round RT-PCR preceded second-round multiplex PCR. MiXCR was run by TCRdb on the multiplex PCR reads, yielding one entry per CDR3 protein. The sample contains about 420,000 distinct CDR3 sequences, under 25% of which appear only once. V lost 0 bases and J 5 bases, leaving 10 bases between the germline ends. This CDR3 region has 13 residues. Germline loops: CDR1 DFQATT, CDR2 SNEGSKA (reference sequence).

The gene calls are TRBV20-1 and TRBJ2-5; D perhaps matches TRBD2 (7 bases). The TCR was taken from a young woman with stable Graves' hyperthyroidism. The material sequenced was peripheral blood. The CDR3 here is CSARERGGETQYF. The CDR3 nucleotides are TGCAGTGCTAGAGAAAGGGGGGGCGAGACCCAGTACTTC.